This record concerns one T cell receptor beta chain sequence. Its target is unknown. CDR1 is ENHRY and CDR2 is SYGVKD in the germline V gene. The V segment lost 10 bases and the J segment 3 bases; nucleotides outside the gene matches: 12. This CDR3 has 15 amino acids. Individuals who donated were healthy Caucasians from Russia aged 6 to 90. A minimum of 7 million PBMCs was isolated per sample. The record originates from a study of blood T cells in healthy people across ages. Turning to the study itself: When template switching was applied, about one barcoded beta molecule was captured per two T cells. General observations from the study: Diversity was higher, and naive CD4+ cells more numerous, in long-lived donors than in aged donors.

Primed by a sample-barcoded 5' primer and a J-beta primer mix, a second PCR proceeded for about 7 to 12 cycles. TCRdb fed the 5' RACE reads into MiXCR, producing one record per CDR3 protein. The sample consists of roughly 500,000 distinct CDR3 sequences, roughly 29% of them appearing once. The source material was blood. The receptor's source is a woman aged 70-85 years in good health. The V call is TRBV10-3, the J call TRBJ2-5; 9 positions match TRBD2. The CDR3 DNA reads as TGTGCCACCTCCGATTTTGTAGCGGGGGAAGAGACCCAGTACTTC. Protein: CATSDFVAGEETQYF.